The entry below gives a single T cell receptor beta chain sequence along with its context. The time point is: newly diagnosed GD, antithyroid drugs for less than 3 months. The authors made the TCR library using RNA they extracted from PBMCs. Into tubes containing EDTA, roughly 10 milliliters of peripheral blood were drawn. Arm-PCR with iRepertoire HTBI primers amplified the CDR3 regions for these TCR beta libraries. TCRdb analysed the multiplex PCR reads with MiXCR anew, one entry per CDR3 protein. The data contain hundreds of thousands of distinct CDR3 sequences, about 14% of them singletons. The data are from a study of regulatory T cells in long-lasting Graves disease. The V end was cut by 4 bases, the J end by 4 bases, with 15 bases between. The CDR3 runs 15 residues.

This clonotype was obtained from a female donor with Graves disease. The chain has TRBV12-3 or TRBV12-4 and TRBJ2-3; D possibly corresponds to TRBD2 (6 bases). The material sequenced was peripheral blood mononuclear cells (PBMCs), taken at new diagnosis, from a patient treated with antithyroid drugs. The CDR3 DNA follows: TGTGCCAGCAGTTCCCGGGCCACGGGGGCAGATACGCAGTATTTT. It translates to CASSSRATGADTQYF.